These 19 T cell receptor beta chains share one sample of origin, sequenced in a study of T cell responses to AZD1222 COVID-19 vaccine. This table comes from immunoSEQ multiplex PCR, and its TCRdb copy is limited to in-frame clones, with some not included. Of tens of thousands of clones listed, 90% are singletons. This sample comprised peripheral blood, obtained 28 days after the second AZD1222 dose. The receptors derive from an adult who received the AZD1222 COVID-19 vaccine.

The chain carries TRBV28 and TRBJ1-1, with D possibly TRBD1 on 5 matching bases. The CDR3 sequence is 14 residues long. Trimming shortened V by 8 bases and J by 0 bases, and 13 bases separated the two germline ends. Germline V gene sequence: CDR1 MDHEN, CDR2 SYDVKM. The CDR3 loop reads CASLKTGLNTEAFF. The CDR3 DNA follows: TGTGCCAGCCTCAAAACAGGACTGAACACTGAAGCTTTCTTT.

The genes are TRBV5-4 and TRBJ1-3, with D uncertain. The ends were cut back, 4 bases at V and 3 bases at J, with 11 bases in the middle. From germline, CDR1 is SGHNT and CDR2 YYREEE (reference sequence). The CDR3 contains 14 residues. CDR3 loop: CASSNGGSGNTIYF. The CDR3 DNA reads as TGTGCCAGCAGCAATGGAGGGAGTGGAAACACCATATATTTT. The full variable domain, in which reference TRBV5-4 and TRBJ1-3 provide the parts outside the CDR3, is ETGVTQSPTHLIKTRGQQVTLRCSSQSGHNTVSWYQQALGQGPQFIFQYYREEENGRGNFPPRFSGLQFPNYSSELNVNALELDDSALYLCASSNGGSGNTIYFGEGSWLTVV.

The V call is TRBV14, the J call TRBJ2-1, with 13 bases lining up with TRBD2. The CDR3 extends over 18 amino acids. Losses at the gene ends were 1 base for V and 4 bases for J; bases not matched to a gene: 7. Germline V gene sequence: CDR1 SGHDN, CDR2 FVKESK. The CDR3 is CASSQVLLAGGRYNEQFF. The CDR3 region has the DNA TGTGCCAGCAGCCAAGTCCTACTAGCGGGGGGGCGTTACAATGAGCAGTTCTTC.

This chain connects TRBV5-1 to TRBJ1-3; D might be TRBD1 (6 bases). With 7 bases removed from V and 0 bases from J, the gap between germline ends came to 14 bases. CDR1 is SGHRS and CDR2 is YFSETQ in the germline V gene. The CDR3 spans 15 residues. The CDR3 loop reads CASSEGGASGNTIYF. CDR3 bases: TGCGCCAGCTCCGAGGGGGGTGCCTCTGGAAACACCATATATTTT. Supplemented by reference TRBV5-1 and TRBJ1-3, the full variable domain reads KAGVTQTPRYLIKTRGQQVTLSCSPISGHRSVSWYQQTPGQGLQFLFEYFSETQRNKGNFPGRFSGRQFSNSRSEMNVSTLELGDSALYLCASSEGGASGNTIYFGEGSWLTVV.

V usage is TRBV5-5 and J usage is TRBJ1-6, with no clear D. This CDR3 has 15 amino acids. Trimming removed 4 bases at V and 2 bases at J, with 10 bases between. Germline CDR1 SGHKS, CDR2 YYEKEE (reference sequence). CDR3 residues: CASSQATAYNSPLHF. The CDR3 DNA sequence: TGTGCCAGCAGCCAGGCGACGGCCTATAATTCACCCCTCCACTTT.

V gene TRBV30 combines with J gene TRBJ2-7; 10 bases agree with TRBD1. V shed 3 bases and J 5 bases; nucleotides not matched to a gene: 19. The CDR3 is made up of 18 amino acids. CDR1 and CDR2 (germline): GTSNPN, SVGIG (reference sequence). The CDR3, as DNA: TGTGCCTGGAGGGGTTTTAGACAGGGGGCGAGGTCCTTCCACGAGCAGTACTTC. It specifies CAWRGFRQGARSFHEQYF.

This clone appeared a single time. The chain employs TRBV19 and TRBJ2-2, with D possibly matching TRBD1 (5 bases). Germline V gene data show CDR1 as LNHDA and CDR2 as SQIVND (reference sequence). The ends were cut back, 5 bases at V and 6 bases at J, with 16 bases in the middle. This CDR3 is 15 amino acids long. CDR3 amino acids: CASSQGKMGPGELFF. CDR3 bases: TGTGCCAGTAGTCAGGGAAAGATGGGGCCCGGGGAGCTGTTTTTT.

This clone was detected a few times. The V call is TRBV5-6, the J call TRBJ1-4; D ambiguous. The CDR3 is made up of 12 amino acids. Trimming removed 0 bases from V and 8 bases from J, with 5 bases in between. The germline V gene encodes CDR1 SGHDT and CDR2 YYEEEE. CDR3 region: CASSLAGEKLFF. For the CDR3, the DNA is TGTGCCAGCAGCTTGGCCGGAGAAAAACTGTTTTTT.

The V gene is TRBV5-1, the J gene TRBJ2-3; the D is unclear. Trimming took off 2 bases at V and 6 bases at J, with 7 bases between the two ends. The germline gives CDR1 SGHRS, CDR2 YFSETQ. CDR3 length: 12 amino acids. CDR3 bases: TGCGCCAGCAGCTTCCAGAGGGATACGCAGTATTTT. This translates into CASSFQRDTQYF.

The rearrangement joins TRBV20-1 to TRBJ2-5, with 7 bases fitting TRBD2. The CDR3 extends over 14 amino acids. The trim removed 3 bases at V and 2 bases at J, leaving 6 bases unmatched. CDR1 is DFQATT and CDR2 is SNEGSKA in the germline V gene (reference sequence). The CDR3 reads CSASRRGRQETQYF. CDR3 sequence (DNA): TGCAGTGCTAGTAGGCGGGGGAGACAAGAGACCCAGTACTTC.

The genes are TRBV7-2 and TRBJ1-2; no clear D gene. V was pared by 5 bases and J by 4 bases, with 17 bases between. The CDR3 spans 15 residues. Germline assignment: CDR1 SGHTA and CDR2 FQGNSA. In nucleotides, the CDR3 is TGTGCCAGCAGCCCCCAGGCCAATCAGGCCTATGGCTACACCTTC. Its protein product is CASSPQANQAYGYTF.

The chain's CDR3 is CASSYPDPGNTIYF. In DNA form, the CDR3 reads TGTGCCAGCAGTTACCCAGATCCTGGAAACACCATATATTTT. The chain links TRBV6-2 or TRBV6-3 to TRBJ1-3; D is unresolved. The length of the CDR3 is 14 residues. In germline, CDR1 is MNHEY, CDR2 SVGEGT. V was pared by 2 bases and J by 2 bases, with 7 bases between.

This chain joins TRBV19 and TRBJ1-2; D is perhaps TRBD1 (6 bases). Germline CDR1 and CDR2: LNHDA and SQIVND (reference sequence). The CDR3 totals 14 residues. Trimming took off 6 bases at V and 4 bases at J, with 15 bases between the two ends. The CDR3 DNA reads TGTGCCAGTAGGGCCCCAGGGGCGGGCTATGGCTACACCTTC. Its translation: CASRAPGAGYGYTF.

This clone is a singleton in its sample. This rearrangement joins TRBV6-2 or TRBV6-3 to TRBJ2-7, with a weak D call TRBD1 (6 bases). Germline CDR1 and CDR2: MNHEY and SVGEGT. The CDR3 consists of 14 residues. Trimming took 6 bases from V and 4 from J, leaving 16 bases between them. The chain's CDR3 is CASSPGQFVYEQYF. The DNA of the CDR3 is TGTGCCAGCAGCCCCGGACAGTTTGTGTACGAGCAGTACTTC.

In its sample, this clone was seen once. The rearrangement uses TRBV18 and TRBJ2-1, with TRBD2 matching 9 bases. V dropped 1 base and J dropped 9; count of bases not matched to a gene: 10. CDR1 and CDR2 (germline): KGHSH, LQKENI. The CDR3 loop spans 16 amino acids. The CDR3: CASSPRAGGGAGEQFF. The CDR3 DNA follows: TGTGCCAGCTCACCACGCGCCGGCGGGGGGGCCGGTGAGCAGTTCTTC.

The chain links TRBV2 to TRBJ1-5, with 9 bases that match TRBD1. CDR3 size: 14 residues. V shed 4 bases and J 6 bases; nucleotides not matched to a gene: 4. The germline gives CDR1 SNHLY, CDR2 FYNNEI. CDR3 coding DNA: TGTGCCAGCAGTGCCGGGACAGGGATTCAGCCCCAGCATTTT. Protein product: CASSAGTGIQPQHF.

This sequence joins TRBV5-4 and TRBJ1-1; D perhaps matches TRBD1 (5 bases). Trimming took 2 bases from V and 3 from J, leaving 11 bases between them. There are 14 residues in the CDR3. Per the germline V gene, CDR1 is SGHNT and CDR2 is YYREEE (reference sequence). The CDR3 region is CASSFGGWDTEAFF. The CDR3 nucleotides are TGTGCCAGCAGCTTCGGGGGTTGGGACACTGAAGCTTTCTTT.

V usage is TRBV6-1 and J usage is TRBJ1-2; possibly TRBD1 for D (5 bases). The CDR3 has 12 amino acids. Germline V lookup: CDR1 MNHNS, CDR2 SASEGT. V was trimmed by 5 bases and J by 7 bases, leaving 11 bases between them. The CDR3 nucleotides are TGTGCCAGCAGTCACCCCGGGGGTGGCTACACCTTC. It encodes CASSHPGGGYTF.

The V gene is TRBV1, the J gene TRBJ2-5; the D call of TRBD2 is as the table states it, not checked on the DNA. TRBV1 is listed as a pseudogene. The CDR3 totals 18 residues. The CDR3, as DNA: TGCACCAGCAGCCCGCGTGAGGGTCAGCGGGGGGGGTCAGAGACCCAGTACTTC. Residues: CTSSPREGQRGGSETQYF.